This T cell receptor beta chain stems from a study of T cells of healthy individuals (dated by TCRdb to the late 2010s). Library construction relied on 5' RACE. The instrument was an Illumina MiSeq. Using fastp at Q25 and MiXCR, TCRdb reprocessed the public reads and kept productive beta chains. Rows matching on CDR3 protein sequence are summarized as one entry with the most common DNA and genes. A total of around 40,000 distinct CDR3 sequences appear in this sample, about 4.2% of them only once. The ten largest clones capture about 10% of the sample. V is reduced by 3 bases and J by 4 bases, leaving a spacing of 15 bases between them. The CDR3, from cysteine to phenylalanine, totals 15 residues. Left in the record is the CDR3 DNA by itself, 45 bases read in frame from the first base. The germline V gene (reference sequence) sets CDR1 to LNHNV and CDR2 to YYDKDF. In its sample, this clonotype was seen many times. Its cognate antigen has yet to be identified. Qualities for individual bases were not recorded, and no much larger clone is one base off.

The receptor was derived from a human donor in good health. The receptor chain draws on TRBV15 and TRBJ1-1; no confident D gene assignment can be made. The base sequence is TGTGCCACCAGCAGCCCCGAGGAGGGTTCCACTGAAGCTTTCTTT. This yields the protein CATSSPEEGSTEAFF.